Described below is a single T cell receptor (beta chain) sequence and its context. Its antigen is unidentified. Memory CD4+ T cells were sorted as CD4+CD45RO+CD25- cells. Germline CDR1 and CDR2: SGHRS and YFSETQ. V was trimmed by 3 bases and J by 4 bases, leaving 13 bases between them. This CDR3 has 14 residues. General study results and limits: The TCR gene usage of tumor memory CD4+ T cells clustered together with blood and lymph node memory CD4+ cells and with lymph node naive CD4+ cells.

After constant-region reverse-primer amplification, full-length variable regions underwent semi-nested PCR with Nested Universal Primer A. A single record per CDR3 protein comes from TCRdb applying MiXCR to the 5' RACE reads. The sample comprises 62,000 or so distinct CDR3 sequences, 22% of which are singletons, and about 2.7% rests with the top ten. The V and J genes are TRBV5-1 and TRBJ2-5, with D uncertain. This sequence originates from a female donor with breast cancer. Sequencing input: memory CD4+ T cells sorted from a lymph node. Subset in this sample: memory CD4+ T cells, CD4+CD45RO+CD25-. CDR3 sequence reads: CASSSISRPETQYF. DNA for the CDR3: TGCGCCAGCAGCTCCATCAGTCGCCCAGAGACCCAGTACTTC.